Sequencing of this T cell receptor beta chain was carried out in a study of graft-versus-host responses after intestinal transplantation (dated by TCRdb to the early 2020s). Describing the broader study: Recipients received multivisceral, liver-intestinal, or isolated intestinal transplants. Anti-thymocyte globulin induction was given to all recipients, followed by maintenance tacrolimus and steroids for about 3 years. Of the approximately 24 intestinal transplant recipients enrolled in the cohort, one of whom was a retransplant, 3 patients without pretransplant specimens were excluded. Donor T cell macrochimerism was defined as a peak of at least 4% donor T cells among recipient peripheral blood mononuclear cells. Bulk TCR-beta CDR3 sequencing was used to track graft-versus-host and host-versus-graft alloreactive T cell clones in the graft, circulation and bone marrow after intestinal transplantation. Alloreactive clones were identified by sequencing pre-transplant mixed lymphocyte reaction products and comparing these products with unstimulated pre-transplant donor and recipient T cells. Rather than going through the commercial service, samples from three later patients were sequenced in-house on an Illumina MiSeq and processed with MiXCR. The research as a whole found: GvH clones turned up in recipient bone marrow, with some appearing earlier in ileal mucosa or blood, a pattern consistent with an intestinal mucosal origin. Conclusions were limited by the relatively low number and heterogeneity of intestinal transplant patients. In patients with donor T cell macrochimerism, the allografts had high GvH to HvG T cell clonal ratios. Early after transplant, peak levels of circulating GvH clones were found to be associated with declines in HvG clones.

The time point label, read with the paper, signifies: cells obtained before transplantation from donor or recipient. CD3+CD4+ and CD3+CD8+ populations were FACS-sorted from unstimulated pre-transplant donor and recipient cells taken from spleen or lymph nodes. This clone was picked up a small number of times. Its target antigen remains unknown. Per-base qualities were not stored, and no clone one base away is much larger. The receptor library was made with the immunoSEQ multiplex PCR assay. For most patients, genomic DNA was isolated with the Qiagen DNeasy Blood and Tissue Kit and shipped frozen to Adaptive Biotechnologies for TCR sequencing. For most patients, high-throughput TCR-beta CDR3 sequencing of genomic DNA was performed by Adaptive Biotechnologies. In the source study's methods: Adaptive's ImmunoSEQ software supplied the TCR sequencing data for 18 patients, while MiXCR and VDJtools were used to process a few other patients. CD4 versus CD8 sorting errors were corrected by removing sequences found in both subsets at a frequency ratio below 5:1. Because the origin of CDR3 nucleotide sequences shared between donor and recipient could not be assigned, those sequences were removed. At least 2-fold expansion over unstimulated cells and a minimum CFSE-low frequency of 0.002% (template counts) or 0.001% (read counts) were required for clones to be classified as alloreactive. Mappable clones were those detected in sequenced pre-transplant spleen, lymph node, or MLR CFSE-low populations of the donor or recipient. Cumulative frequency of alloreactive clones was calculated as a percentage of all sequences weighted by copy number. As stored in TCRdb, this immuneACCESS dataset retains in-frame rearrangements with V and J assigned. A fraction of the clones does not appear; measured against another copy, unresolved V genes explain less than half of the discrepancy, and the remainder lacks a known reason. D and trimming were read from the DNA, whereas the V and J calls and clone size are those reported in that table. This sample comprises roughly 80,000 clones, around 86% of them detected only once. The biggest ten clones account for around 8% of the sample.

CDR1 SGHTA and CDR2 FQGNSA are derived from the germline V gene. Measured from the cysteine to the phenylalanine, the CDR3 is 13 residues long. Only the CDR3 region is kept as DNA, spanning 39 bases read in frame from base 1. Between the V and J ends, shortened by 2 bases and 8 bases respectively, the junction contains 10 bases. This TCR came from a human donor who was the organ donor for an intestinal transplant. This receptor chain uses TRBV7-2 and TRBJ1-3; the D gene assignment is ambiguous. The sequencing here drew on unstimulated CD8+ T cells sorted from spleen or lymph node cells, taken before transplant. The nucleotide sequence reads as follows: TGTGCCAGCAGCTTAAACGGGGTCGACACCATATATTTT. This is translated as CASSLNGVDTIYF.